A single sample is the source of the 17 T cell receptor beta chains below, sequenced in a study of graft-versus-host responses after intestinal transplantation. This table comes from immunoSEQ multiplex PCR, and its TCRdb copy is limited to in-frame clones, with some not included. Among 50,000 to 55,000 clones, more than 70% were seen once, and the ten largest hold 0.62%. Their target antigens are unknown. The material was unstimulated CD4+ T cells sorted from spleen or lymph node cells, obtained before transplant. All receptors derive from a human donor who was the organ donor for an intestinal transplant.

J is TRBJ2-7 and V is TRBV7-2, with TRBD2 matching over 8 bases. J was trimmed by 2 bases and V by 0 bases; bases with no gene match: 6. Germline values: CDR1 SGHTA, CDR2 FQGNSA. This CDR3 comprises 16 residues. The CDR3 DNA sequence: TGTGCCAGCAGCTTAGCGGCTGGGACTAGACCCTACGAGCAGTACTTC. Protein product: CASSLAAGTRPYEQYF.

The V gene is TRBV9, the J gene TRBJ1-2; D gene uncertain. Trimming pared 4 bases from V and 8 bases from J, leaving 24 bases between. CDR1 is SGDLS, CDR2 YYNGEE, per germline. The CDR3 spans 16 residues. CDR3 loop: CASSPTGQAHEGGYTF. The CDR3 DNA follows: TGTGCCAGCAGCCCCACCGGGCAGGCGCACGAGGGAGGCTACACCTTC.

This rearrangement joins TRBV27 to TRBJ1-4; 11 nucleotides match TRBD1. CDR3 length equals 15 residues. After removal of 6 bases from V and 5 bases from J, the junction contained 5 bases not matched to a gene. The germline gives CDR1 MNHEY, CDR2 SMNVEV (reference sequence). The CDR3 nucleotides are TGTGCCAGCAGGGGGACAGGGGGAAACAATGAAAAACTGTTTTTT. It codes for CASRGTGGNNEKLFF.

The chain employs TRBV9 and TRBJ1-2; D possibly corresponds to TRBD1 (6 bases). The V end was cut by 0 bases, the J end by 2 bases, with 14 bases between. The CDR3 extends over 16 amino acids. Germline V gene lookup returns CDR1 SGDLS and CDR2 YYNGEE. In DNA, the CDR3 is TGTGCCAGCAGCGTAGACGTGAGTACAGGGAACTATGGCTACACCTTC. Its protein product is CASSVDVSTGNYGYTF.

This clone was found once. The V call is TRBV19, the J call TRBJ2-1, with 9 bases fitting TRBD1. The J segment lost 4 bases and the V segment lost 0 bases, leaving 10 bases of the junction unmatched. Looked up from germline, CDR1 is LNHDA and CDR2 is SQIVND (reference sequence). The CDR3 loop spans 18 amino acids. Here the CDR3 reads CASSIDRSQDRGYNEQFF. The CDR3 coding sequence is TGTGCCAGTAGTATAGATAGGAGTCAGGACAGGGGTTACAATGAGCAGTTCTTC. The full variable domain, completed using reference TRBV19 and TRBJ2-1, is DGGITQSPKYLFRKEGQNVTLSCEQNLNHDAMYWYRQDPGQGLRLIYYSQIVNDFQKGDIAEGYSVSREKKESFPLTVTSAQKNPTAFYLCASSIDRSQDRGYNEQFFGPGTRLTVL.

The chain links TRBV6-1 to TRBJ1-1; D is ambiguous. Germline CDR1 reads MNHNS; CDR2 reads SASEGT. The CDR3 runs to 15 residues. Trimming took 1 base from V and 1 from J, leaving 10 bases between them. CDR3 sequence (DNA): TGTGCCAGCAGTGAAGATCCGGGTTGGAACACTGAAGCTTTCTTT. Amino acid sequence: CASSEDPGWNTEAFF.

This clone has just one count. This chain joins TRBV29-1 and TRBJ1-1, with 8 positions matching TRBD1. The CDR3 has 15 amino acids. Germline V lookup: CDR1 SQVTM, CDR2 ANQGSEA. The J segment lost 3 bases and the V segment lost 4 bases, leaving 10 bases of the junction unmatched. The CDR3 nucleotides read TGCAGCGTTGGCCGGGACAGGACCTTTGACACTGAAGCTTTCTTT. Translated, it gives CSVGRDRTFDTEAFF.

V and J are TRBV5-1 and TRBJ1-2; D possibly corresponds to TRBD1 (5 bases). V dropped 3 bases and J dropped 2 bases, with 11 bases sitting between them. Germline CDR1 and CDR2: SGHRS and YFSETQ. The CDR3 has 14 amino acids. The CDR3 region has the DNA TGCGCCAGCAGCTCCGGATCAGGGAACTATGGCTACACCTTC. Amino acid sequence: CASSSGSGNYGYTF.

The V and J genes are TRBV7-9 and TRBJ2-7; weak D call: TRBD2 (6 bases). Germline V gives CDR1 SEHNR, CDR2 FQNEAQ (reference sequence). The CDR3 contains 14 residues. The ends were cut back, 6 bases at V and 2 bases at J, with 14 bases in the middle. For the CDR3, the DNA is TGTGCCAGCAGACGTAGCGGAACAGCCTACGAGCAGTACTTC. This translates into CASRRSGTAYEQYF.

The CDR3 DNA reads as TGTGCCAGTAGTGCGGGGTACAATCAGCCCCAGCATTTT. Its translation: CASSAGYNQPQHF. The V and J genes are TRBV19 and TRBJ1-5; the D is unclear. Trimming removed 5 bases from V and 3 bases from J, with 8 bases in between. The CDR3 is 13 residues long. The V gene's germline CDR1 is LNHDA and CDR2 SQIVND (reference sequence).

This rearrangement joins TRBV2 to TRBJ1-5; 8 nucleotides agree with TRBD1. V lost 1 base and J lost 7; bases outside the gene matches: 6. This CDR3 is built from 15 residues. Germline V gene sequence: CDR1 SNHLY, CDR2 FYNNEI. CDR3 sequence reads: CASSEVRGLGQPQHF. CDR3 DNA sequence: TGTGCCAGCAGTGAAGTCAGGGGGCTAGGGCAGCCCCAGCATTTT.

V usage is TRBV5-1 and J usage is TRBJ2-3; D might be TRBD2 (5 bases). CDR1 and CDR2 (germline): SGHRS, YFSETQ. The CDR3 length is 13 residues. The V and J ends lost 4 bases and 1 base respectively, with 7 bases between them. CDR3 loop: CASSPGGTDTQYF. The CDR3 region has the DNA TGCGCCAGCAGCCCCGGGGGCACAGATACGCAGTATTTT.

The genes are TRBV29-1 and TRBJ2-1; D not resolved. The CDR3 extends over 12 amino acids. Germline CDR1 SQVTM, CDR2 ANQGSEA. Trimming left V 5 bases short and J 7 bases short, with 12 bases between. Here the CDR3 DNA reads TGCAGCGTTCCCCAGGTCTTAAATGAGCAGTTCTTC. Translation: CSVPQVLNEQFF.

The gene calls are TRBV4-2 and TRBJ2-1, with D tentatively TRBD2 (5 bases). The CDR3 runs 16 residues. V was pared by 4 bases and J by 0 bases, with 13 bases between. Per germline, CDR1 LGHNA and CDR2 YNFKEQ. The CDR3 region is CASSPLLRDSYNEQFF. CDR3 in DNA: TGTGCCAGCAGCCCACTATTGAGGGACTCCTACAATGAGCAGTTCTTC.

This clone was found once. This chain links TRBV5-1 with TRBJ2-3; D possibly corresponds to TRBD2 (5 bases). This CDR3 comprises 16 residues. Germline loops: CDR1 SGHRS, CDR2 YFSETQ. V lost 1 base and J lost 0, with 12 bases in between. CDR3 loop: CASSLKKPGSTDTQYF. In DNA form, the CDR3 reads TGCGCCAGCAGCTTGAAGAAACCGGGGAGCACAGATACGCAGTATTTT.

This clone came up once. This sequence joins TRBV2 and TRBJ2-2; maybe TRBD2 (5 bases). The CDR3 length is 15 residues. From germline, CDR1 is SNHLY and CDR2 FYNNEI. V was trimmed by 9 bases and J by 5 bases, leaving 19 bases between them. CDR3 nucleotides: TGTGCCAGTTCTTTCACGACCGGCGGGACCGGGGAGCTGTTTTTT. This sequence encodes CASSFTTGGTGELFF.

This clone was picked up one time. This chain links TRBV29-1 with TRBJ2-7, with D tentatively TRBD1 (5 bases). Trimming took off 1 base at V and 2 bases at J, with 12 bases between the two ends. Per the germline V gene, CDR1 is SQVTM and CDR2 is ANQGSEA. The CDR3 extends over 14 amino acids. The CDR3 DNA sequence: TGCAGCGTTGAAGTTAAGACAGCCACCTACGAGCAGTACTTC. Translated: CSVEVKTATYEQYF.